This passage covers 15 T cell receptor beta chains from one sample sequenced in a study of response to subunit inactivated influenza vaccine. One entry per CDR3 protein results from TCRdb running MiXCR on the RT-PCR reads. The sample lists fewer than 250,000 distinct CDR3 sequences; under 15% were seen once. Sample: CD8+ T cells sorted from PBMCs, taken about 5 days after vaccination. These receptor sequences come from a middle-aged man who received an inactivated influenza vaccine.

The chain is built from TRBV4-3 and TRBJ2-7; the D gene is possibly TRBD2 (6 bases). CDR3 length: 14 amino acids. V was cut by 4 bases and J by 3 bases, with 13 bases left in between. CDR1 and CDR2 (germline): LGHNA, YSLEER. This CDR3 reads CASSPHTGGYEQYF. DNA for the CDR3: TGCGCCAGCAGCCCTCATACCGGGGGCTACGAGCAGTACTTC.

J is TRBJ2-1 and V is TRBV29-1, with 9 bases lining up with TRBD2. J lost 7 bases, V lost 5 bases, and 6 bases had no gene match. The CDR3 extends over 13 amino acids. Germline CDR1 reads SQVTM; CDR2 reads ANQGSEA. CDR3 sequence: CSVMTSGGNEQFF. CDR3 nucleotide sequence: TGCAGCGTTATGACTAGCGGAGGGAATGAGCAGTTCTTC.

The CDR3: CASSLGPGSFNQPQHF. The CDR3 DNA reads TGTGCCAGCAGTTTAGGTCCAGGTTCCTTTAATCAGCCCCAGCATTTT. The rearrangement links TRBV12-3 or TRBV12-4 to TRBJ1-5, with no clear D. The CDR3 contains 16 residues. Trimming shortened V by 1 base and J by 4 bases, and 14 bases separated the two germline ends.

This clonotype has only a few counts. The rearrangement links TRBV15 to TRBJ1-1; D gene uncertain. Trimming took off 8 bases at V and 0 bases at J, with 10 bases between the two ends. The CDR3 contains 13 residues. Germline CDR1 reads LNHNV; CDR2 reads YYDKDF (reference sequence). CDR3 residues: CATGVQLNTEAFF. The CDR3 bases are TGTGCCACCGGGGTACAGTTGAACACTGAAGCTTTCTTT. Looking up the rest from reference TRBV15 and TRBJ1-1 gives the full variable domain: DAMVIQNPRYQVTQFGKPVTLSCSQTLNHNVMYWYQQKSSQAPKLLFHYYDKDFNNEADTPDNFQSRRPNTSFCFLDIRSPGLGDTAMYLCATGVQLNTEAFFGQGTRLTVV.

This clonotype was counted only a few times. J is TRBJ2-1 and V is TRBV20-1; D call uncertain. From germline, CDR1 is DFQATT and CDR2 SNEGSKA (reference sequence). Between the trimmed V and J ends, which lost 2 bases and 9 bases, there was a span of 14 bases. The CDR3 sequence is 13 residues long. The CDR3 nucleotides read TGCAGTGCTAGACAGTCTCGGCGTAGTGAGCAGTTCTTC. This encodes CSARQSRRSEQFF.

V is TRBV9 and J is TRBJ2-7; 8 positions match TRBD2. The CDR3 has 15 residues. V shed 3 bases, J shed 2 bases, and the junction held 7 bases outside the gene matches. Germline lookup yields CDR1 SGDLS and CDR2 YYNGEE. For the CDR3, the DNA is TGTGCCAGCAGCGAAACCGGGACTAGTACCTACGAGCAGTACTTC. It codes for CASSETGTSTYEQYF.

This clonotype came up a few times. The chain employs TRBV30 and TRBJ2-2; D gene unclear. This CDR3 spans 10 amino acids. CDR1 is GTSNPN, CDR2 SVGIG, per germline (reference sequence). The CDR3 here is CASDTGELFF. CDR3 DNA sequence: TGTGCGTCGGACACCGGGGAGCTGTTTTTT.

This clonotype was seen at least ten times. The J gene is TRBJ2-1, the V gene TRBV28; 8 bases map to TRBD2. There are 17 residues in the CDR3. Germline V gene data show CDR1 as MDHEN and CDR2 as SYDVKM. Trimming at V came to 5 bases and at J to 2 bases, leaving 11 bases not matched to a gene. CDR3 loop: CASSQLDSRGAYNEQFF. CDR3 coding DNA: TGTGCCAGCAGTCAACTCGACTCGCGGGGGGCCTACAATGAGCAGTTCTTC.

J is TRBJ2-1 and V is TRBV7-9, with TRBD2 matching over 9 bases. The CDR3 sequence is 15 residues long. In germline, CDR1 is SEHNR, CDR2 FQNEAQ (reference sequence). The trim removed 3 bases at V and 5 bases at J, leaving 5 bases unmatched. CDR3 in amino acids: CASSLPPSGNNEQFF. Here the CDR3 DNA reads TGTGCCAGCAGCTTGCCCCCTAGCGGGAACAATGAGCAGTTCTTC.

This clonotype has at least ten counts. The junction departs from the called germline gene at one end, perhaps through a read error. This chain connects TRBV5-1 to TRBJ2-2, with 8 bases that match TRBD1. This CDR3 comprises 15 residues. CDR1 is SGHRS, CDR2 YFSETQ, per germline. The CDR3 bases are TGTGCTAGCAGCTTAGGACAGGGGAACACCGGGGAGCTGTTTTTT. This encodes CASSLGQGNTGELFF.

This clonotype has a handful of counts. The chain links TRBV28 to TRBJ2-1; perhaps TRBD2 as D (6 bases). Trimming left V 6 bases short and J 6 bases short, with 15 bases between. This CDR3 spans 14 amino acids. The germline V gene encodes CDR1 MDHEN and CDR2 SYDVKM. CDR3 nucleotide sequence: TGTGCCAGCAGCCCTTCGGGACTCCCCAATGAGCAGTTCTTC. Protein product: CASSPSGLPNEQFF.

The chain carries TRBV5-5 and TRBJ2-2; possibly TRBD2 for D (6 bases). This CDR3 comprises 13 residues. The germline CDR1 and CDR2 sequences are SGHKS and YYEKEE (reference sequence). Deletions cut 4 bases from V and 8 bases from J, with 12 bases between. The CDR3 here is CASSARREGELFF. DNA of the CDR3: TGTGCCAGCAGCGCCAGGAGGGAAGGGGAGCTGTTTTTT.

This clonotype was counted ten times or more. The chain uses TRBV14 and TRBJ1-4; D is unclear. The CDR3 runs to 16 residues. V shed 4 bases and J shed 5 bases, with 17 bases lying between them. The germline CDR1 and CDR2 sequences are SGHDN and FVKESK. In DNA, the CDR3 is TGTGCCAGCAGCCGATGGATCGGACGGCTGAATGAAAAACTGTTTTTT. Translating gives CASSRWIGRLNEKLFF. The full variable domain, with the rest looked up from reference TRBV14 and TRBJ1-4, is EAGVTQFPSHSVIEKGQTVTLRCDPISGHDNLYWYRRVMGKEIKFLLHFVKESKQDESGMPNNRFLAERTGGTYSTLKVQPAELEDSGVYFCASSRWIGRLNEKLFFGSGTQLSVL.

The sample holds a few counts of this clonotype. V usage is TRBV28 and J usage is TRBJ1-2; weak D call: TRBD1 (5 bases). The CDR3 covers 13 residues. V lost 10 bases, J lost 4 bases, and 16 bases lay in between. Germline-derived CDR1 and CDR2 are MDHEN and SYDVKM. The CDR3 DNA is TGTGCCACCGAACTCGGGGGATCCTATGGCTACACCTTC. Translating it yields CATELGGSYGYTF.

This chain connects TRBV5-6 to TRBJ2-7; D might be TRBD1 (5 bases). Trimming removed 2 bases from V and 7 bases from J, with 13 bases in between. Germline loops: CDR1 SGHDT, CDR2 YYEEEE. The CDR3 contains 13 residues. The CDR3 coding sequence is TGTGCCAGCAGCTTTGAGACAGAGGATGAGCAGTACTTC. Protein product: CASSFETEDEQYF.